The rows below give T cell receptor beta chains drawn from one sample of a study of cytomegalovirus exposure and HLA in healthy donors. This table comes from immunoSEQ multiplex PCR, and its TCRdb copy is limited to in-frame clones, with some not included. The sample shows about 130,000 clones, about four fifths of them seen only once. Source material: PBMCs. The receptors were sampled from a woman in her thirties or forties in good health and CMV-seropositive. Both conserved end residues are part of each CDR3. Fields, in order: clone size, D gene, V gene, J gene, CDR3 protein, CDR3 DNA. A D gene is named only where the DNA matches it firmly. Clone sizes are given selectively: once, few, many, or a class where the clone is expanded.

>NA|TRBD1|TRBV11-2|TRBJ2-7
CASRPPGQGPTYEQYF
TGTGCCAGCAGACCCCCGGGACAGGGGCCAACCTACGAGCAGTACTTC
>NA|NA|TRBV7-9|TRBJ1-2
CSSSLERYGYTF
TGTTCCAGCAGCTTAGAGAGGTATGGCTACACCTTC
>NA|TRBD1|TRBV5-1|TRBJ1-1
CASSFRDRMNTEAFF
TGCGCCAGCAGCTTCCGGGACAGAATGAACACTGAAGCTTTCTTT
>NA|TRBD1|TRBV2|TRBJ2-7
CASLRGDRGLYEQYF
TGTGCCAGCTTGAGGGGGGACAGGGGCTTGTACGAGCAGTACTTC
>NA|NA|TRBV11-3|TRBJ1-1
CASSLVSGTQAAEAFF
TGTGCCAGCAGCTTAGTATCTGGGACACAGGCCGCTGAAGCTTTCTTT
>NA|NA|TRBV18|TRBJ1-2
CASSPPNGYGYTF
TGTGCCAGCTCACCACCGAACGGCTATGGCTACACCTTC
>NA|TRBD1|TRBV7-9|TRBJ1-2
CASSSGQGYGYTF
TGTGCCAGCAGCTCTGGACAGGGCTATGGCTACACCTTC
>NA|TRBD2|TRBV5-1|TRBJ2-2
CASSLLAGGNTGELFF
TGCGCCAGCAGCTTACTAGCGGGAGGGAACACCGGGGAGCTGTTTTTT
>few|NA|TRBV6-5|TRBJ1-2
CASSTGEQYGYTF
TGTGCCAGCAGTACCGGGGAGCAATATGGCTACACCTTC
>NA|NA|TRBV28|TRBJ2-7
CASSGETGYSYEQYF
TGTGCCAGCAGTGGAGAAACGGGATACTCCTACGAGCAGTACTTC
>NA|TRBD1|TRBV19|TRBJ2-7
CASSTQYGQGHEQYF
TGTGCCAGTAGTACACAATACGGACAGGGCCACGAGCAGTACTTC
>NA|TRBD1|TRBV4-1|TRBJ1-3
CASSFAGTGKVAIYF
TGCGCCAGCAGCTTCGCCGGGACAGGGAAAGTCGCCATATATTTT
>NA|NA|TRBV7-2|TRBJ2-2
CASSLNGAGNTGELFF
TGTGCCAGCAGCTTAAATGGGGCAGGGAACACCGGGGAGCTGTTTTTT
>NA|NA|TRBV7-3|TRBJ2-1
CASSLTGGADEQFF
TGTGCCAGCAGCTTAACGGGCGGGGCGGATGAGCAGTTCTTC
>NA|NA|TRBV19|TRBJ2-5
CASYRERDLETQYF
TGTGCCAGCTACAGGGAAAGAGACTTAGAGACCCAGTACTTC
>NA|TRBD2|TRBV7-2|TRBJ2-1
CASRNRLAGAYNEQFF
TGTGCCAGCAGAAACCGACTAGCGGGAGCGTACAATGAGCAGTTCTTC
>NA|TRBD1|TRBV19|TRBJ2-1
CASTRQGAGEQFF
TGTGCCAGTACCCGACAGGGGGCTGGTGAGCAGTTCTTC
>NA|NA|TRBV6-6|TRBJ1-1
CASSYPTGGDTEAFF
TGTGCCAGCAGTTACCCAACGGGGGGGGACACTGAAGCTTTCTTT
>once|NA|TRBV5-4|TRBJ2-7
CASSFEAYEQYF
TGTGCCAGCAGCTTTGAGGCCTACGAGCAGTACTTC
>few|TRBD1|TRBV15|TRBJ2-7
CATSTRQGIGHEQYF
TGTGCCACCAGCACCCGACAGGGGATCGGCCACGAGCAGTACTTC
>NA|TRBD2|TRBV6-5|TRBJ2-1
CASRGTRLAGYEQFF
TGTGCCAGCAGAGGAACTCGGCTAGCGGGATATGAGCAGTTCTTC
>NA|NA|TRBV28|TRBJ1-3
CASSLFRRDTIYF
TGTGCCAGCAGTTTATTTCGGCGGGACACCATATATTTT
>NA|NA|TRBV27|TRBJ2-7
CASSMRYTYEQYF
TGTGCCAGCAGCATGAGGTACACCTACGAGCAGTACTTC
>NA|TRBD2|TRBV7-9|TRBJ2-3
CASSPGVREGSTDTQYF
TGTGCCAGCAGCCCAGGGGTGCGGGAGGGTAGCACAGATACGCAGTATTTT
>NA|TRBD1|TRBV6-1|TRBJ2-5
CASKQATGNQETQYF
TGTGCCAGCAAGCAGGCGACAGGGAATCAAGAGACCCAGTACTTC
>NA|TRBD2|TRBV11-3|TRBJ2-1
CASSSLSGSGYEQFF
TGTGCCAGCAGCTCCCTTAGCGGGAGTGGCTATGAGCAGTTCTTC
>NA|TRBD1|TRBV27|TRBJ1-1
CASSWGQGTGAFF
TGTGCCAGCAGCTGGGGACAGGGGACTGGAGCTTTCTTT
>NA|NA|TRBV19|TRBJ1-1
CASSIGGTTEAFF
TGTGCCAGTAGTATCGGGGGTACGACTGAAGCTTTCTTT
>few|TRBD1|TRBV11-2|TRBJ2-2
CASSRQGADGELFF
TGTGCCAGCAGCAGACAGGGGGCGGACGGGGAGCTGTTTTTT
>NA|NA|TRBV5-4|TRBJ1-1
CASSFGQGGMNTEAFF
TGTGCCAGCAGCTTCGGTCAGGGTGGGATGAACACTGAAGCTTTCTTT
>once|NA|TRBV29-1|TRBJ1-2
CSVEEGSYGYTF
TGCAGCGTTGAGGAGGGTTCCTATGGCTACACCTTC
>NA|NA|TRBV27|TRBJ2-1
CASSTSSYNEQFF
TGTGCCAGCAGCACGAGCTCCTACAATGAGCAGTTCTTC
>NA|NA|TRBV7-3|TRBJ1-1
CASSLGSGNWAFF
TGTGCCAGCAGCTTAGGATCAGGGAACTGGGCTTTCTTT
>NA|TRBD2|TRBV18|TRBJ2-5
CASSPEVLAGRYQETQYF
TGTGCCAGCTCACCAGAGGTTCTAGCGGGCAGGTACCAAGAGACCCAGTACTTC
>NA|NA|TRBV9|TRBJ1-3
CASSGIAVLSGNTIYF
TGTGCCAGCAGCGGTATTGCAGTCCTCTCTGGAAACACCATATATTTT
>once|NA|TRBV10-2|TRBJ2-7
CASSESTRGEQYF
TGCGCCAGCAGTGAGTCGACCCGAGGCGAGCAGTACTTC
>NA|NA|TRBV13|TRBJ1-4
CASSLGGAGTNEKLFF
TGTGCCAGCAGCTTAGGAGGGGCCGGCACTAATGAAAAACTGTTTTTT
>NA|NA|TRBV19|TRBJ2-7
CASSSQISTNEQYF
TGTGCCAGTAGTTCTCAAATAAGCACTAACGAGCAGTACTTC
>NA|NA|TRBV14|TRBJ2-7
CASSQGVGFYEQYF
TGTGCCAGCAGCCAAGGAGTCGGGTTTTACGAGCAGTACTTC
>NA|TRBD2|TRBV13|TRBJ2-1
CASSSLVAGFLPYKNEQFF
TGTGCCAGCAGCTCCCTAGTAGCGGGATTCCTCCCTTACAAGAATGAGCAGTTCTTC
>NA|NA|TRBV7-2|TRBJ1-2
CASSLDIDGYTF
TGTGCCAGCAGCTTAGATATTGATGGCTACACCTTC
>NA|TRBD2|TRBV30|TRBJ2-1
CAEGPSGSNEQFF
TGTGCCGAAGGGCCTAGCGGGAGCAATGAGCAGTTCTTC
>NA|TRBD2|TRBV28|TRBJ2-1
CASSFGSGRALNEQFF
TGTGCCAGCAGTTTCGGTAGCGGGAGGGCACTCAATGAGCAGTTCTTC
>NA|TRBD1|TRBV19|TRBJ1-2
CASRPGQGAYGYTF
TGTGCCAGTCGCCCGGGACAGGGGGCGTATGGCTACACCTTC
>NA|TRBD2|TRBV11-2|TRBJ2-3
CASSLVLPSGSLNTQYF
TGTGCCAGCAGCTTAGTCTTGCCTAGCGGGAGTTTAAATACGCAGTATTTT
>NA|TRBD1|TRBV9|TRBJ1-2
CASSVEPGGQVAHTF
TGTGCCAGCAGCGTAGAACCGGGGGGACAGGTCGCTCACACCTTC
>few|NA|TRBV7-9|TRBJ1-5
CASSQDNSNQPQHF
TGTGCCAGCAGCCAGGACAATAGCAATCAGCCCCAGCATTTT
>NA|NA|TRBV30|TRBJ2-2
CAWSVNRVTGELFF
TGTGCCTGGAGTGTAAACAGGGTCACCGGGGAGCTGTTTTTT
>few|NA|TRBV6-5|TRBJ2-1
CASSRSGSSYNEQFF
TGTGCCAGCAGCCGGTCGGGTAGCTCCTACAATGAGCAGTTCTTC
>NA|TRBD1|TRBV28|TRBJ1-2
CASTAPWDRDNYTF
TGTGCCAGCACCGCCCCCTGGGACAGGGACAACTACACCTTC
>NA|NA|TRBV7-2|TRBJ1-1
CASSLIPPEERTEAFF
TGTGCCAGCAGCTTAATACCGCCAGAAGAGAGGACTGAAGCTTTCTTT
>once|TRBD2|TRBV4-2|TRBJ2-5
CASSQFGGTSGDQETQYF
TGTGCCAGCAGCCAATTCGGCGGGACTAGCGGGGATCAAGAGACCCAGTACTTC
>NA|NA|TRBV11-3|TRBJ2-7
CASSQRGNYEQYF
TGTGCCAGCTCACAGCGCGGGAACTACGAGCAGTACTTC
>NA|NA|TRBV11-2|TRBJ1-2
CASSLGRATNYGYTF
TGTGCCAGCAGCTTAGGCAGGGCGACTAACTATGGCTACACCTTC
>NA|NA|TRBV6-5|TRBJ1-1
CASSYSLTRGEAFF
TGTGCCAGCAGTTACTCGCTGACGAGAGGGGAAGCTTTCTTT
>NA|NA|TRBV9|TRBJ2-3
CASSADGNTDTQYF
TGTGCCAGCAGCGCCGACGGGAACACAGATACGCAGTATTTT